The 11 T cell receptor beta chains given below trace back to one sample, sequenced in a study of cytomegalovirus exposure and HLA in healthy donors. The PCR ran on 60 Vbeta and 13 Jbeta primers. The table came from immunoSEQ multiplex PCR; TCRdb's copy has only in-frame clones and leaves some out. The table includes roughly 200,000 clones, roughly 85% detected once. What was sequenced was PBMCs. These receptors all come from a woman in her 50s in good health and CMV-seronegative.

The chain employs TRBV11-2 and TRBJ1-1; TRBD1 agrees at 8 bases. V dropped 6 bases and J dropped 5; count of bases not matched to a gene: 14. The CDR3 loop spans 16 amino acids. Germline values: CDR1 SGHAT, CDR2 FQNNGV. The CDR3 loop reads CASSLIRGRMGTEAFF. CDR3 nucleotide sequence: TGTGCCAGCAGTTTAATCAGGGGGCGAATGGGAACTGAAGCTTTCTTT.

This clone was recorded only once. This CDR3 reads CASSLSGRVLEGQPQHF. CDR3 DNA: TGTGCCAGCAGTTTGTCAGGGAGGGTTTTAGAGGGTCAGCCCCAGCATTTT. This chain uses TRBV28 with TRBJ1-5; perhaps TRBD1 as D (5 bases). CDR3 length: 17 residues. CDR1 is MDHEN and CDR2 is SYDVKM in the germline V gene. Trimming stripped 3 bases from V and 6 bases from J, with 21 bases between.

The chain combines TRBV4-1 with TRBJ2-2; 9 bases agree with TRBD1. The CDR3 contains 18 residues. Per the germline V gene, CDR1 is MGHRA and CDR2 is YSYEKL. The trim removed 1 base at V and 4 bases at J, leaving 10 bases unmatched. CDR3 amino acids: CASSQVGGTGSPTGELFF. DNA of the CDR3: TGCGCCAGCAGCCAAGTAGGGGGGACAGGGAGCCCCACCGGGGAGCTGTTTTTT.

The CDR3 DNA sequence: TGTGCCAGCGGCGGACAGGGGGGCGAAAAACTGTTTTTT. It encodes CASGGQGGEKLFF. This chain uses TRBV18 with TRBJ1-4; 10 bases align to TRBD1. CDR1 is KGHSH, CDR2 LQKENI, per germline. The J segment lost 8 bases and the V segment lost 8 bases, leaving 5 bases of the junction unmatched. The CDR3 totals 13 residues. The complete variable domain, with remaining parts taken from reference TRBV18 and TRBJ1-4, reads NAGVMQNPRHLVRRRGQEARLRCSPMKGHSHVYWYRQLPEEGLKFMVYLQKENIIDESGMPKERFSAEFPKEGPSILRIQQVVRGDSAAYFCASGGQGGEKLFFGSGTQLSVL.

The genes are TRBV11-2 and TRBJ2-5, with D possibly being TRBD2 (6 bases). CDR3 size: 15 residues. The V and J ends lost 3 bases and 1 base respectively, with 12 bases between them. The V gene's germline CDR1 is SGHAT and CDR2 FQNNGV. The CDR3 spells CASSLVVAAQETQYF. CDR3 nucleotide sequence: TGTGCCAGCAGCTTGGTGGTAGCGGCCCAAGAGACCCAGTACTTC.

The chain carries TRBV19 and TRBJ2-1, with D possibly being TRBD2 (6 bases). Germline CDR1 reads LNHDA; CDR2 reads SQIVND (reference sequence). The CDR3 sequence is 17 residues long. V was clipped by 2 bases and J by 3 bases, with 17 bases between them. The CDR3 coding sequence is TGTGCCAGTAGTATACCCCCGGCGGGATATAGCTACAATGAGCAGTTCTTC. Translating it yields CASSIPPAGYSYNEQFF.

In its sample, this clone was seen a few times. This specimen includes other DNA sequences encoding the same CDR3. The chain joins TRBV29-1 to TRBJ1-1; D is perhaps TRBD1 (6 bases). Trimming stripped 2 bases from V and 1 base from J, with 8 bases between. This CDR3 spans 13 amino acids. Per the germline V gene, CDR1 is SQVTM and CDR2 is ANQGSEA. The CDR3 nucleotides read TGCAGCGTTGAAAGGGGACAGAACACTGAAGCTTTCTTT. Protein sequence: CSVERGQNTEAFF.

V and J are TRBV7-2 and TRBJ2-1; 10 bases map to TRBD2. Trimming cost V 4 bases and J 8 bases; bases outside gene matches: 11. The length of the CDR3 is 16 residues. CDR1 SGHTA and CDR2 FQGNSA come from the germline V gene. CDR3 nucleotides: TGTGCCAGCAGCTCCACTTCTAGCGGGAGACGGCATGAGCAGTTCTTC. Translating gives CASSSTSSGRRHEQFF.

This chain links TRBV10-3 with TRBJ1-1, with D perhaps matching TRBD1 (6 bases). CDR1 and CDR2 from the germline V gene are ENHRY and SYGVKD. This CDR3 is 14 amino acids long. Deletions cut 9 bases from V and 2 bases from J, with 16 bases between. The CDR3: CAISSLQGNTEAFF. In nucleotides, the CDR3 is TGTGCCATTAGTTCCCTACAGGGTAACACTGAAGCTTTCTTT.

The genes are TRBV5-1 and TRBJ2-7; D possibly corresponds to TRBD1 (7 bases). V was shortened by 0 bases and J by 5 bases, with 15 bases between the two germline ends. CDR3 length equals 15 residues. CDR1 and CDR2 from the germline V gene are SGHRS and YFSETQ. DNA of the CDR3: TGCGCCAGCAGCTTGGGAGACAGGGACTCGGACGAGCAGTACTTC. Protein sequence: CASSLGDRDSDEQYF.

This clone was seen just once. The chain carries TRBV6-5 and TRBJ2-3; 9 bases fit TRBD2. This CDR3 is 15 amino acids long. The germline CDR1 and CDR2 sequences are MNHEY and SVGAGI. V shed 1 base and J 3 bases; nucleotides not matched to a gene: 2. CDR3: CASSYWREGTDTQYF. The CDR3 DNA sequence: TGTGCCAGCAGTTACTGGCGGGAGGGTACAGATACGCAGTATTTT.